Sequencing of this TCR beta chain was carried out in a study of kidney transplant recipient with SARS-CoV-2 infection (dated by TCRdb to the early 2020s). Spanning cysteine to phenylalanine, the CDR3 consists of 14 amino acids. CDR3 DNA only is kept here, 42 bases in frame from base 1. For this chain, trimming is 3 bases at the V end and 6 bases at the J end, and the number of junction bases without a gene match is 7. The germline V gene specifies SGDLS as CDR1 and YYNGEE as CDR2. According to the study, the label for this sample's time point signals: pre-pandemic baseline sample and day 111 after first positive SARS-CoV-2 test. This clonotype occurred a few times. Its specific antigen is unknown. No quality values exist for individual bases; no much larger clone is one base distant. The reads were generated on an Illumina MiSeq. The peripheral T cell repertoire was profiled for human TCRbeta genes. Under the source paper's analysis protocol: Beta-binomial modelling was applied to test for differential clonotype abundance so that variability over time was accounted for. Expanded clonotypes were checked against the ImmuneCODE reference database of SARS-CoV-2-associated TCRs and mapped to regions of the viral genome. Additional analyses of the repertoire looked at TRBV gene usage, CDR3 length, CDR3 amino acid overlap between time points, clonotype abundance distributions and Jaccard similarity. TCRdb passed the public sequencing reads through fastp at Q25 and MiXCR, retaining productive beta sequences. Rows with a matching CDR3 protein are joined into one entry that keeps the most common DNA and genes. These V and J calls are TCRdb output, not the study's own analysis. The table for this sample lists approximately 250,000 distinct CDR3 sequences; under 30% of them were counted only once. Roughly 7% of the sample is in the top ten clones.

The specimen comprised a blood sample, sampled at baseline and on roughly day 110 from a kidney transplant recipient. The rearrangement joined TRBV9 to TRBJ2-3, and TRBD2 matches 7 of the central bases. This receptor was identified in a male patient aged 25 to 39 who had COVID-19 and was a kidney transplant recipient. After a transplant, not all T cells may be the patient's own; some may come from the graft donor. The DNA is as follows: TGTGCCAGCAGCGCGCTAGCGGACTACGATACGCAGTATTTT. It encodes CASSALADYDTQYF.